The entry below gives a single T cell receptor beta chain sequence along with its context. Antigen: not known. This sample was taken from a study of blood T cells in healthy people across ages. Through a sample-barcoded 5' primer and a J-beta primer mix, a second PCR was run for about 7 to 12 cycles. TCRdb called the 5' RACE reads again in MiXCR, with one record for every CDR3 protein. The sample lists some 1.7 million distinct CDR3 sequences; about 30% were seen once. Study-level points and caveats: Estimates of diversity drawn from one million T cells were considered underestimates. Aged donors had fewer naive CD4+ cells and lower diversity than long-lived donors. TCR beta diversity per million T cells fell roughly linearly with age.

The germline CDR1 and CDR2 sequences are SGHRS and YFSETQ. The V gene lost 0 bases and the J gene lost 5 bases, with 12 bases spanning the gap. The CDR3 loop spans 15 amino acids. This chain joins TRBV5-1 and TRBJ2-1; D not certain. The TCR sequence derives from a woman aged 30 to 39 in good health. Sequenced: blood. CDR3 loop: CASSLEGTKNNEQFF. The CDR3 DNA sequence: TGCGCCAGCAGCTTGGAGGGCACCAAAAACAATGAGCAGTTCTTC.